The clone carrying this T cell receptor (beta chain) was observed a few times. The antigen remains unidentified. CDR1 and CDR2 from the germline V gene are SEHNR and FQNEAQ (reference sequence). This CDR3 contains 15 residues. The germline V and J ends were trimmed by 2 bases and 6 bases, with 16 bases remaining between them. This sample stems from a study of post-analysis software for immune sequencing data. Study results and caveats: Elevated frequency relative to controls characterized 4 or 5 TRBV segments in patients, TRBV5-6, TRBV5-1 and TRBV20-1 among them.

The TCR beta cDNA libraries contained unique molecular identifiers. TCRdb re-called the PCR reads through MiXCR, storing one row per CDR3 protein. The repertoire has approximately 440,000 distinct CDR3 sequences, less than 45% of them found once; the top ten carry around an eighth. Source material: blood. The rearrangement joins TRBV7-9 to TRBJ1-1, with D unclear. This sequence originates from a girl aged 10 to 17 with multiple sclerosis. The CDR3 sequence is CASSLRSQDEAEAFF. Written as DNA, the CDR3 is TGTGCCAGCAGCTTACGGTCACAAGATGAGGCTGAAGCTTTCTTT.